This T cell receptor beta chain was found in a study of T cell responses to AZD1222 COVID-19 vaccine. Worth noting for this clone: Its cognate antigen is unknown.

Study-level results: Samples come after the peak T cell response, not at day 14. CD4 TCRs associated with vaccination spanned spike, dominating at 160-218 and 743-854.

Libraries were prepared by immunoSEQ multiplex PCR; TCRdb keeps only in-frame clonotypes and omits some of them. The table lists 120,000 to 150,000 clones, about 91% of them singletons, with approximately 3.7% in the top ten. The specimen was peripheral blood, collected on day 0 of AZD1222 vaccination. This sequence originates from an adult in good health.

CDR3 DNA: TGTGCCAGCAGCTCCCTACAACCGGGCAGCGGATTCTATGGCTACACCTTC. This gives the protein CASSSLQPGSGFYGYTF. This chain connects TRBV5-4 to TRBJ1-2; no clear D. The CDR3 is made up of 17 amino acids. With 3 bases removed from V and 4 bases from J, the gap between germline ends came to 22 bases. Germline V gene sequence: CDR1 SGHNT, CDR2 YYREEE (reference sequence).